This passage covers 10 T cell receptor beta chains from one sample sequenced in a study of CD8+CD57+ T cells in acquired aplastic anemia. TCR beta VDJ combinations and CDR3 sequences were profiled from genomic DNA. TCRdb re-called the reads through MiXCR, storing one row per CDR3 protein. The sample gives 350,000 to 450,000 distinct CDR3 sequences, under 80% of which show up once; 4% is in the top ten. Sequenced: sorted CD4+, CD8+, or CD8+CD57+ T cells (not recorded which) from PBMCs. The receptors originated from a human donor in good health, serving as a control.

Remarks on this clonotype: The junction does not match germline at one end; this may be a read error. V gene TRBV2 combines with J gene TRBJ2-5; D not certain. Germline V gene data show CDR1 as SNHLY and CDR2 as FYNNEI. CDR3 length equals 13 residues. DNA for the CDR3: TGTGCCAGCAGTGGGGAATGCAATGAGCCCCAGTATTTC. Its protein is CASSGECNEPQYF.

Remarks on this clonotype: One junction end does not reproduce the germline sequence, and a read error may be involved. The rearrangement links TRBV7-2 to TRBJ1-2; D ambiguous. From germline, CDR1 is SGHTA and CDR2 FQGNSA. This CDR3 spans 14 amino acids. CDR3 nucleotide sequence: TGTGCCAGCAGCCGAGGCGTCGTGAACACTGGAGCCTCCTTC. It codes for CASSRGVVNTGASF.

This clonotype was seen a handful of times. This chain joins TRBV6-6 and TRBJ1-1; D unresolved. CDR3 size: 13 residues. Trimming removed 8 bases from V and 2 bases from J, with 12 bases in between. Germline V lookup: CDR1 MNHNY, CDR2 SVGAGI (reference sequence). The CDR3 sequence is CASLNQANTEAFF. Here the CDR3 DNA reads TGTGCCAGCCTTAACCAGGCCAACACTGAAGCTTTCTTT.

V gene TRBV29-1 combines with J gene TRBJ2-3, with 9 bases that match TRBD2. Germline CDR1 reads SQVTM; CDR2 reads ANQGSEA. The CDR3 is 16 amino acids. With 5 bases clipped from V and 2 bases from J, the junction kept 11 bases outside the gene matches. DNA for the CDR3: TGCAGCGTTCCGGAGGGAAGCGGGGGGTCCACAGATACGCAGTATTTT. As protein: CSVPEGSGGSTDTQYF.

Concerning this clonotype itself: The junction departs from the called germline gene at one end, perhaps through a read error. The CDR3 region has the DNA TGTGCCAGGGGAGGGACAGACTATAATGAAAAACCCTTC. This translates into CARGGTDYNEKPF. The rearrangement joins TRBV2 to TRBJ1-2; 7 bases agree with TRBD1. CDR1 and CDR2 (germline): SNHLY, FYNNEI. The CDR3 runs to 13 residues.

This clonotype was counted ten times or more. Here the CDR3 DNA reads TGCAGCGTCAGGACAGGCACAGATACGCAGTATTTT. Encoded protein: CSVRTGTDTQYF. This rearrangement joins TRBV29-1 to TRBJ2-3; a possible D gene is TRBD1 (6 bases). Trimming stripped 6 bases from V and 1 base from J, with 8 bases between. There are 12 residues in the CDR3. In germline, CDR1 is SQVTM, CDR2 ANQGSEA.

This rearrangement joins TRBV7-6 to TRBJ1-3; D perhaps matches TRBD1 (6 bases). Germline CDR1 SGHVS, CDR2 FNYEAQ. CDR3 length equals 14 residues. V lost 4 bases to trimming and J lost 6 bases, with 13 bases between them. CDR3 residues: CASSSQGYENTIYF. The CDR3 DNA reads TGTGCCAGCAGCTCTCAGGGGTATGAAAACACCATATATTTT.

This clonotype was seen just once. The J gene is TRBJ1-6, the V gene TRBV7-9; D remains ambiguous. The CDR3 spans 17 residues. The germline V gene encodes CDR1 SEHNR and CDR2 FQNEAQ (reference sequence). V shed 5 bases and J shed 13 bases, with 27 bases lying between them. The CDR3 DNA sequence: TGTGCCAGCAGCCCGGGAGAGCAGACCTGCGATCAGTTCCCCCTCCACTTT. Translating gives CASSPGEQTCDQFPLHF. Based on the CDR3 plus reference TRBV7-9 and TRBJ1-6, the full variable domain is DTGVSQNPRHKITKRGQNVTFRCDPISEHNRLYWYRQTLGQGPEFLTYFQNEAQLEKSRLLSDRFSAERPKGSFSTLEIQRTEQGDSAMYLCASSPGEQTCDQFPLHFGNGTRLTVT.

CDR3 sequence reads: CSARDAGTGDEKLFF. CDR3 in DNA: TGCAGTGCTAGAGATGCCGGGACAGGGGACGAAAAACTGTTTTTT. The rearrangement uses TRBV20-1 and TRBJ1-4, with TRBD1 identical over 10 bases. CDR3 length: 15 amino acids. Germline assignment: CDR1 DFQATT and CDR2 SNEGSKA (reference sequence). Trimming took 0 bases from V and 8 from J; bases not matched to a gene: 6.

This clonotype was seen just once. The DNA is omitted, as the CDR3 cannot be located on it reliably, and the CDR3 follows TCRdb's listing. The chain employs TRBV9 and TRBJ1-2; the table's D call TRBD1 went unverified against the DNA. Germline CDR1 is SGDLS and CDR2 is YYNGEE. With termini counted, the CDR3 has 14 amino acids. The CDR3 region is CASSVGQGNQPQPF.